The 5 T cell receptor beta chains presented below share a single source sample, sequenced in a study of T cells in Graves' hyperthyroidism and ophthalmopathy. Amplification yielded TCR beta CDR3 regions, with RNA transcripts as the source. An initial round of RT-PCR targeting the TCR CDR3 relied on the HTBI primer set. One entry per CDR3 protein results from TCRdb running MiXCR on the multiplex PCR reads. The sample has about 610,000 distinct CDR3 sequences; roughly 46% are singletons. Sequenced material: peripheral blood or thyroid tissue (not recorded which). These receptors all come from a woman aged 18-29 years with Graves' hyperthyroidism.

The chain couples TRBV10-3 to TRBJ1-2; a possible D gene is TRBD1 (5 bases). Germline CDR1 reads ENHRY; CDR2 reads SYGVKD. Trimming pared 11 bases from V and 6 bases from J, leaving 16 bases between. The length of the CDR3 is 12 residues. The CDR3 DNA reads TGTGCCTCAACCGGGACTTCGGATGGCTACACCTTC. Amino acid sequence: CASTGTSDGYTF.

The chain has TRBV20-1 and TRBJ1-3; 10 bases agree with TRBD1. The J call is uncertain, as TRBJ1-5 better fits the DNA end. The V gene's germline CDR1 is DFQATT and CDR2 SNEGSKA (reference sequence). The CDR3 has 14 residues. CDR3 residues: CSARVDRGDQPQHF. The CDR3 DNA reads TGCAGTGCTAGAGTGGACAGGGGGGACCAGCCCCAGCATTTT.

The chain joins TRBV7-9 to TRBJ1-1; possibly TRBD1 for D (6 bases). Trimming cost V 1 base and J 6 bases, with 9 bases left between them. The germline V gene has CDR1 SEHNR and CDR2 FQNEAQ (reference sequence). This CDR3 contains 13 residues. The CDR3 coding sequence is TGTGCCAGCAGCTTAGAGGAGGGGGCTGAAGCTTTCTTT. Residues: CASSLEEGAEAFF.

This clonotype was seen many times. The genes are TRBV6-1 and TRBJ1-1; tentative D call: TRBD1 (5 bases). Per the germline V gene, CDR1 is MNHNS and CDR2 is SASEGT. The V end lost 7 bases, the J end lost 8 bases, and 14 bases lay between the germline ends. The CDR3 runs to 12 residues. The CDR3 region has the DNA TGTGCCAGCATCATGGGGCAAAGGGAAGCTTTCTTT. Residues: CASIMGQREAFF.

The chain has TRBV29-1 and TRBJ1-1, with 9 bases lining up with TRBD1. V shed 7 bases, J shed 4 bases, and the junction held 10 bases outside the gene matches. Germline V gives CDR1 SQVTM, CDR2 ANQGSEA. This CDR3 spans 14 amino acids. The CDR3 DNA sequence: TGCAGCGCTCTCCGGGACAGGGCCTCCACTGAAGCTTTCTTT. Protein product: CSALRDRASTEAFF.